This T cell receptor beta chain was sequenced in a study of Ad26.COV2.S vaccination and SARS-CoV-2 variants. Data came from immunoSEQ multiplex PCR; TCRdb stores just in-frame clones and leaves some out. The table lists some 410,000 clones, 92% of them singletons. Treatment of the sample: 15 to 20 received Ad26.COV2.S at low or high dose, single or two shots; several received placebo; per-sample allocation not given. Sampling was performed 63 days after the first vaccine or placebo injection. The origin of this receptor is a person between 18 and 65 years old who received the Ad26.COV2.S COVID-19 vaccine or a placebo. This sample comprised peripheral blood, obtained in a trial of Ad26.COV2.S vaccine versus placebo.

The CDR3 region has the DNA TGTGCCAGCTCACCAAACGTCAGGGGGCCCCCAGGGTATGGCTACACCTTC. Translation gives CASSPNVRGPPGYGYTF. The chain carries TRBV18 and TRBJ1-2, with 8 bases aligning to TRBD1. J gave up 5 bases and V 2 bases, and 13 bases lay outside the gene matches. The CDR3 covers 17 residues. Germline V gene data show CDR1 as KGHSH and CDR2 as LQKENI.